Below, 27 T cell receptor beta chains from the same sample are listed, as sequenced in a study of blood T cell repertoires in COVID-19. TCRdb's table, derived via immunoSEQ multiplex PCR, lists solely in-frame clones and lacks some. The data contain a few hundred thousand clones, roughly 80% of them seen just once; the ten biggest clones take up 3.4%. Sequenced material: PBMCs or T cells enriched from blood (not recorded which). These TCRs come from a man over 45 who had recovered from COVID-19.

The chain carries TRBV5-1 and TRBJ1-1, with TRBD1 identical over 7 bases. J lost 0 bases, V lost 4 bases, and 6 bases had no gene match. The germline gives CDR1 SGHRS, CDR2 YFSETQ. The CDR3 loop spans 15 amino acids. This CDR3 is CASSPGTAMNTEAFF. The CDR3 nucleotides are TGCGCCAGCAGCCCCGGGACAGCCATGAACACTGAAGCTTTCTTT.

This sequence joins TRBV18 and TRBJ2-1, with TRBD2 identical over 11 bases. The CDR3 has 15 amino acids. V shed 2 bases and J 9 bases; nucleotides not matched to a gene: 6. Looked up from germline, CDR1 is KGHSH and CDR2 is LQKENI. As DNA, the CDR3 is TGTGCCAGCTCACCAACCCGACTAGCGGGATTTGAGCAGTTCTTC. This translates into CASSPTRLAGFEQFF. Supplemented by reference TRBV18 and TRBJ2-1, the full variable domain reads NAGVMQNPRHLVRRRGQEARLRCSPMKGHSHVYWYRQLPEEGLKFMVYLQKENIIDESGMPKERFSAEFPKEGPSILRIQQVVRGDSAAYFCASSPTRLAGFEQFFGPGTRLTVL.

The gene calls are TRBV18 and TRBJ2-3, with TRBD1 matching 9 bases. Losses at the gene ends were 8 bases for V and 3 bases for J; bases not matched to a gene: 6. Germline V CDR1 and CDR2: KGHSH, LQKENI. The CDR3 has 14 residues. The CDR3 reads CASDTGGPTDTQYF. The CDR3 DNA reads as TGTGCCAGCGACACAGGGGGCCCGACAGATACGCAGTATTTT.

This clone showed up just once. The chain uses TRBV11-3 and TRBJ1-3, with D hard to call. The germline CDR1 and CDR2 sequences are SGHNT and YENEEA. This CDR3 spans 14 amino acids. V was shortened by 3 bases and J by 6 bases, with 12 bases between the two germline ends. The chain's CDR3 is CASSLTGRENTIYF. The CDR3 DNA reads TGTGCCAGCAGCTTGACCGGTCGGGAAAACACCATATATTTT.

V gene TRBV11-3 combines with J gene TRBJ1-3; the D gene is possibly TRBD1 (6 bases). The CDR3 is 14 residues long. Looked up from germline, CDR1 is SGHNT and CDR2 is YENEEA. V was clipped by 5 bases and J by 4 bases, with 12 bases between them. The CDR3 nucleotides are TGTGCCAGCAGCCATTTGACAGGAGGAAACACCATATATTTT. This encodes CASSHLTGGNTIYF.

The rearrangement joins TRBV14 to TRBJ1-2; D is ambiguous. V was trimmed by 3 bases and J by 4 bases, leaving 15 bases between them. The CDR3 consists of 15 residues. Per germline, CDR1 SGHDN and CDR2 FVKESK. CDR3: CASSQEGPFRYGYTF. In nucleotides, the CDR3 is TGTGCCAGCAGCCAGGAGGGCCCCTTTCGCTATGGCTACACCTTC.

The V gene is TRBV30, the J gene TRBJ1-2; D is unclear. The V gene's germline CDR1 is GTSNPN and CDR2 SVGIG (reference sequence). The CDR3 is made up of 14 amino acids. Trimming cost V 3 bases and J 2 bases, with 13 bases left between them. The DNA for the CDR3 is TGTGCCTGGAGCCCCGCCCGGGTGAACTATGGCTACACCTTC. It yields the protein CAWSPARVNYGYTF.

This chain joins TRBV7-9 and TRBJ2-5; D possibly corresponds to TRBD1 (5 bases). The germline V gene encodes CDR1 SEHNR and CDR2 FQNEAQ (reference sequence). The CDR3 is 12 amino acids. V lost 6 bases and J 4 bases, leaving 9 bases between the germline ends. DNA for the CDR3: TGTGCCAGCAGTCTCCAGGGAGAGACCCAGTACTTC. It yields the protein CASSLQGETQYF.

This chain joins TRBV18 and TRBJ1-1; 9 bases fit TRBD1. The junction had 17 bases not matched to a gene; V was cut back by 2 bases and J by 1 base. CDR1 KGHSH and CDR2 LQKENI come from the germline V gene. The CDR3 extends over 20 amino acids. The CDR3 spells CASSPVPTGTGLPPNTEAFF. CDR3 sequence (DNA): TGTGCCAGCTCACCAGTCCCGACCGGGACAGGGCTTCCCCCGAACACTGAAGCTTTCTTT.

V usage is TRBV27 and J usage is TRBJ1-2; unclear D gene. Germline CDR1 and CDR2: MNHEY and SMNVEV (reference sequence). The V end was cut by 3 bases, the J end by 4 bases, with 15 bases between. This CDR3 has 15 amino acids. CDR3 in DNA: TGTGCCAGCAGTTTCGGAGCCGACCGCGCCTATGGCTACACCTTC. Its protein is CASSFGADRAYGYTF.

V usage is TRBV29-1 and J usage is TRBJ1-3; 7 bases agree with TRBD1. Germline CDR1 is SQVTM and CDR2 is ANQGSEA. This CDR3 is 16 amino acids long. V lost 0 bases to trimming and J lost 1 base; unmatched junction nucleotides: 6. The CDR3 sequence: CSVEDTGAGSGNTIYF. The CDR3 DNA reads TGCAGCGTTGAAGATACAGGGGCTGGGTCTGGAAACACCATATATTTT.

This clone was counted only a few times. V and J are TRBV7-9 and TRBJ1-6; 11 nucleotides match TRBD1. The CDR3 has 14 residues. Trimming cost V 8 bases and J 9 bases; bases outside gene matches: 6. CDR1 and CDR2 from the germline V gene are SEHNR and FQNEAQ (reference sequence). The CDR3 DNA reads as TGTGCCAGCTGCCGGGGGACAGGGGGTTCACCCCTCCACTTT. This sequence encodes CASCRGTGGSPLHF.

The rearrangement uses TRBV28 and TRBJ1-6, with D possibly being TRBD1 (5 bases). V was trimmed by 2 bases and J by 6 bases, leaving 20 bases between them. The CDR3 extends over 18 amino acids. Per germline, CDR1 MDHEN and CDR2 SYDVKM. The CDR3 coding sequence is TGTGCCAGCAGTTTACCCCCAGCGTTTGGGAGGGGTAATTCACCCCTCCACTTT. Its protein is CASSLPPAFGRGNSPLHF. Looking up the rest from reference TRBV28 and TRBJ1-6 gives the full variable domain: DVKVTQSSRYLVKRTGEKVFLECVQDMDHENMFWYRQDPGLGLRLIYFSYDVKMKEKGDIPEGYSVSREKKERFSLILESASTNQTSMYLCASSLPPAFGRGNSPLHFGNGTRLTVT.

This clone was seen once. The chain uses TRBV18 and TRBJ2-7; 13 positions match TRBD2. Germline CDR1 and CDR2: KGHSH and LQKENI. V lost 0 bases, J lost 7 bases, and 3 bases stayed unmatched. CDR3 size: 15 residues. CDR3 nucleotides: TGTGCCAGCTCACCACCGACTAGCGGGAGGAGTGAGCAGTACTTC. Protein: CASSPPTSGRSEQYF.

V usage is TRBV6-1 and J usage is TRBJ2-3; TRBD2 might be the D (6 bases). V was pared by 0 bases and J by 1 base, with 17 bases between. The CDR3 contains 18 residues. Germline-derived CDR1 and CDR2 are MNHNS and SASEGT. CDR3 bases: TGTGCCAGCAGTGAAGCACCCCCTGGCTGGGGGGGCACAGATACGCAGTATTTT. Its protein product is CASSEAPPGWGGTDTQYF.

The chain links TRBV15 to TRBJ2-3, with 9 bases identical to TRBD2. The ends lost 5 bases at V and 3 bases at J; junction bases unmatched: 9. From germline, CDR1 is LNHNV and CDR2 YYDKDF (reference sequence). This CDR3 is 16 amino acids long. This chain's CDR3 is CATSPRGAGGTDTQYF. CDR3 in DNA: TGTGCCACCAGCCCCCGCGGAGCGGGGGGTACAGATACGCAGTATTTT.

The chain employs TRBV28 and TRBJ2-7; D perhaps matches TRBD1 (6 bases). The CDR3 spans 14 residues. Trimming stripped 2 bases from V and 4 bases from J, with 12 bases between. The germline CDR1 and CDR2 sequences are MDHEN and SYDVKM. The CDR3 DNA follows: TGTGCCAGCAGTTTACCGGGACAAGTGTACGAGCAGTACTTC. This translates into CASSLPGQVYEQYF.

The sample holds a few counts of this clone. The V call is TRBV19, the J call TRBJ1-5; D not resolved. Germline CDR1 is LNHDA and CDR2 is SQIVND (reference sequence). The CDR3 contains 13 residues. Trimming removed 5 bases at V and 2 bases at J, with 7 bases between. For the CDR3, the DNA is TGTGCCAGTAGTGGGCGGGGCAATCAGCCCCAGCATTTT. It translates to CASSGRGNQPQHF.

The rearrangement joins TRBV19 to TRBJ2-3; weak D call: TRBD1 (6 bases). Deletions cut 1 base from V and 2 bases from J, with 10 bases between. This CDR3 contains 15 residues. Per germline, CDR1 LNHDA and CDR2 SQIVND (reference sequence). For the CDR3, the DNA is TGTGCCAGTAGTATAGGACAGGTCTACACAGATACGCAGTATTTT. As protein: CASSIGQVYTDTQYF.

The rearrangement joins TRBV5-4 to TRBJ1-3; D is undetermined. Germline CDR1 reads SGHNT; CDR2 reads YYREEE (reference sequence). CDR3 size: 13 residues. The V and J ends lost 4 bases and 3 bases respectively, with 8 bases between them. This chain's CDR3 is CASSPGIGNTIYF. The CDR3 nucleotides are TGTGCCAGCAGCCCGGGAATTGGAAACACCATATATTTT.

This clone was observed a few times. The rearrangement uses TRBV5-1 and TRBJ2-1, with D uncertain. The V gene's germline CDR1 is SGHRS and CDR2 YFSETQ. V lost 1 base, J lost 0 bases, and 11 bases lay in between. CDR3 length equals 16 residues. The CDR3 loop reads CASSLKSPSSYNEQFF. CDR3 nucleotides: TGCGCCAGCAGCTTGAAGAGTCCGAGCTCCTACAATGAGCAGTTCTTC.

This sequence joins TRBV7-2 and TRBJ2-3; D call uncertain. Germline CDR1 SGHTA, CDR2 FQGNSA. V lost 1 base and J lost 0, with 11 bases in between. This CDR3 comprises 16 residues. The CDR3 is CASSLGLGGSTDTQYF. Written as DNA, the CDR3 is TGTGCCAGCAGCTTAGGTTTAGGCGGAAGCACAGATACGCAGTATTTT.

The J gene is TRBJ2-7, the V gene TRBV28; the D is unclear. CDR1 is MDHEN and CDR2 is SYDVKM in the germline V gene. The CDR3 consists of 15 residues. V was clipped by 4 bases and J by 0 bases, with 13 bases between them. The CDR3 DNA reads TGTGCCAGCAGTTCCCCCGCGGCCAGCTCCTACGAGCAGTACTTC. Protein: CASSSPAASSYEQYF.

V gene TRBV9 combines with J gene TRBJ1-1; 11 bases align to TRBD1. Trimming removed 4 bases from V and 4 bases from J; junction bases left unmatched: 6. Germline V gives CDR1 SGDLS, CDR2 YYNGEE. The CDR3 has 15 amino acids. The CDR3 reads CASSYSGTGGTEAFF. CDR3 coding DNA: TGTGCCAGCAGCTACTCCGGGACAGGGGGCACTGAAGCTTTCTTT.

V gene TRBV5-5 combines with J gene TRBJ1-5; 7 positions match TRBD1. The V gene's germline CDR1 is SGHKS and CDR2 YYEKEE (reference sequence). The CDR3 extends over 14 amino acids. Germline trimming cut 5 bases from V and 4 bases from J; bases unmatched to any gene: 6. The CDR3 is CASSWDSPNQPQHF. The DNA for the CDR3 is TGTGCCAGCAGTTGGGACAGTCCAAATCAGCCCCAGCATTTT.

This chain connects TRBV14 to TRBJ1-6; no firm D call. Germline V lookup: CDR1 SGHDN, CDR2 FVKESK. V was cut by 4 bases and J by 7 bases, with 17 bases left in between. The CDR3 length is 16 residues. The CDR3 bases are TGTGCCAGCAGCCGCCTGGGAGAGGGTCAAAATTCACCCCTCCACTTT. Protein product: CASSRLGEGQNSPLHF.

With respect to this clone: A junction end diverges from the germline sequence, so it may reflect a read error. This sequence joins TRBV7-7 and TRBJ2-1, with 12 bases fitting TRBD2. The CDR3 is made up of 18 amino acids. The V gene's germline CDR1 is SSHAT and CDR2 FNYEAQ (reference sequence). CDR3 amino acids: CASSLGHSSGGARNEQFF. The CDR3 bases are TGTGCTAGCAGCTTAGGGCACTCTAGCGGGGGGGCTCGGAATGAGCAGTTCTTC.